This T cell receptor beta chain was recovered during a study of monozygotic twins with inflammatory bowel disease (dated by TCRdb to about 2019). With respect to the entire study: In total, 28 monozygotic twin pairs made up the full study: 19 Danish pairs, all IBD-discordant, plus nine German pairs, of which four were IBD-concordant and five were IBD-discordant. Each individual had, on average, about 151 000 unique TCRalpha sequences and 181 000 unique TCRbeta sequences available for analysis. Disease-associated traits were sought mainly through comparisons between IBD patients and their genetically identical healthy co-twins within discordant pairs.

A roughly 2.6 ml peripheral blood sample was drawn into PAXgene tubes per donor and stored at -80°C. Without any T cell sorting, total RNA was extracted from whole blood using the PAXgene blood miRNA kit on an automated QIAcube. Peripheral blood from monozygotic twin pairs, either concordant or discordant for inflammatory bowel disease, underwent deep TCRalpha and TCRbeta repertoire profiling that used unique molecular barcoding. Smoking habits were recorded for all twin pairs, with individuals classified as current, former or never smokers. Sequences SGHRS (CDR1) and YFSETQ (CDR2) are obtained from the germline V gene. The CDR3, cysteine through phenylalanine, is 16 amino acids long. No DNA accompanies this entry. The study at large found these results: Fewer clonotypes were shared with other individuals by IBD patients than by healthy twins, most markedly in patients showing signs of disease activity. The results gave no support for a single strong signal or clonotype linked to IBD. TCRbeta repertoire diversity, by inverse Simpson index, was decreased in IBD patients compared with their healthy co-twins. Because patients received different immunosuppressive treatments, the repertoires may have picked up extra background noise and variability between individuals. Repertoire similarity did not differ between concordant and discordant twins, possibly due to limited statistical power. The analysis was unable to tell apart different T cell subtypes.

The library relied on 5' RACE. Preparation of each TCR library used around 3.5 ug of total RNA. For each sample, cDNA was synthesized in eight separate reactions using SMARTScribe reverse transcriptase. During cDNA synthesis, template switching was used to introduce unique molecular identifiers that contained a 6-nucleotide sample barcode. TCRalpha and TCRbeta cDNA was amplified in two nested PCRs of 16 and 9 cycles, and bead purification was carried out after each PCR. Before amplification, the cDNA was treated with uracil DNA-glycosylase and purified using the QIAquick PCR purification kit. The second PCR added Illumina TruSeq-compatible adapters along with sample-specific barcodes. Library quality and concentration were checked on TapeStation and Qubit, and libraries were pooled at approximately 4.7 ng each. Pooled libraries were sequenced on an Illumina HiSeq2500 single-index Rapid Run with 2 x 100 bp reads and custom sequencing primers. As for how the authors treated the data: MiGEC version 1.2.6 was used for UMI-based consensus assembly, which corrected PCR and sequencing errors. MiXCR version 2.1.1 handled V(D)J alignment, clonotype assembly and CDR3 extraction. Gene usage, clonotype sharing and MAIT/NKT TCR abundance were normalised by analysing the top 1000, 10 000 and 20 000 clonotypes per sample. After downsampling to 27 000 UMIs, diversity was calculated as the inverse Simpson index using the vegan R package. Paired Mann-Whitney U tests were applied to discordant twin pairs, and Benjamini-Hochberg correction was used for multiple testing. Once TCRdb had reprocessed the reads, it stored one entry per CDR3 protein sequence and supplied no DNA. Here the V and J calls rest on TCRdb's processing, not on the authors' analysis. This sample's table contains about 210,000 distinct CDR3 sequences. The leading ten clones occupy roughly 7.7% of the sample.

For this clonotype: The clone's antigen remains unknown.

The source is a human donor with ulcerative colitis or Crohn's disease, or a healthy co-twin of an affected twin (not recorded which). The sample taken for sequencing was blood. The V gene is TRBV5-1 and the J gene is TRBJ2-3; TCRdb's D gene call, TRBD2, goes unchecked for lack of DNA. The CDR3 has the sequence CASSLYSGGAGDTQYF.